The T cell receptor (beta chain) described here comes from a study of cytomegalovirus exposure and HLA in healthy donors. From the roughly 110-subject validation cohort, which was separate from the roughly 700-subject first cohort, the donors were drawn. Germline loops: CDR1 MNHNY, CDR2 SVGAGI (reference sequence). V was clipped by 4 bases and J by 2 bases; unmatched bases: 2. The CDR3 consists of 13 residues. Some clones are missing from TCRdb's copy, which holds only in-frame ones; the method was immunoSEQ multiplex PCR. The table shows more than 95,000 clones, with 85% to 90% occurring only once. Material: PBMCs. This chain joins TRBV6-6 and TRBJ2-7; TRBD1 agrees at 7 bases. This clonotype was obtained from a woman aged 18-29 years in good health and CMV-seronegative. This chain's CDR3 is CASSWDSTYEQYF. CDR3 bases: TGTGCCAGCAGTTGGGACAGCACCTACGAGCAGTACTTC.